One and the same sample provided the 16 T cell receptor beta chains below, sequenced in a study of T cells in Graves' hyperthyroidism and ophthalmopathy. TCR beta CDR3 regions were amplified from RNA. In the first-round RT-PCR of the TCR CDR3, the HTBI primer set was used. TCRdb re-derived calls from the multiplex PCR reads in MiXCR, one entry per CDR3 protein. The table includes 500,000 to 700,000 distinct CDR3 sequences, approximately 16% detected once. The sample consisted of blood. The source of these receptors is a woman under 30 with Graves' hyperthyroidism.

This clonotype was picked up a small number of times. Sequence at one end of the junction differs from germline and may be a read error. The chain couples TRBV11-3 to TRBJ2-6; 11 nucleotides match TRBD1. Germline loops: CDR1 SGHNT, CDR2 YENEEA. The CDR3 contains 17 residues. CDR3 bases: TGTGCCAGCAGCACGCGGACAGGGGGCTCTGGGGCCAACGCCCTGACTTTC. It specifies CASSTRTGGSGANALTF.

This clonotype was found many times. The chain carries TRBV2 and TRBJ1-1; no clear D. Per germline, CDR1 SNHLY and CDR2 FYNNEI. The CDR3 covers 16 residues. V dropped 3 bases and J dropped 5 bases, with 19 bases sitting between them. CDR3: CASSDDTPMRETEAFF. The CDR3 region has the DNA TGTGCCAGCAGTGACGATACGCCAATGCGGGAAACTGAAGCTTTCTTT.

Ten or more counts support this clonotype. This CDR3 is CASSQSGANYGYTF. Here the CDR3 DNA reads TGTGCCAGCAGCCAATCGGGAGCTAACTATGGCTACACCTTC. V and J are TRBV3-1 and TRBJ1-2; no firm D call. The CDR3 covers 14 residues. The ends were cut back, 2 bases at V and 0 bases at J, with 7 bases in the middle. Germline CDR1 and CDR2: LGHDT and YNNKEL (reference sequence).

The chain couples TRBV24-1 to TRBJ2-3, with TRBD1 matching 8 bases. The CDR3 loop spans 16 amino acids. The V gene end was trimmed by 3 bases and the J gene end by 3 bases; junction bases not matched to a gene: 7. From germline, CDR1 is KGHDR and CDR2 SFDVKD. The CDR3 region has the DNA TGTGCCACCAGTGATCTCCAGGGGGCGAGGACAGATACGCAGTATTTT. Protein: CATSDLQGARTDTQYF.

The V gene is TRBV14, the J gene TRBJ2-7; the match to TRBD2 covers 9 bases. The V segment lost 1 base and the J segment 2 bases; nucleotides outside the gene matches: 15. Germline V gene sequence: CDR1 SGHDN, CDR2 FVKESK. This CDR3 contains 19 residues. CDR3 residues: CASSQVRLAEARTAYEQYF. CDR3 DNA sequence: TGTGCCAGCAGCCAAGTAAGACTAGCGGAGGCCCGCACGGCCTACGAGCAGTACTTC.

This clonotype was counted a few times. The chain carries TRBV4-1 and TRBJ1-5; TRBD1 matches 7 bases. The CDR3 loop spans 17 amino acids. Germline trimming cut 1 base from V and 0 bases from J; bases unmatched to any gene: 6. Germline V gives CDR1 MGHRA, CDR2 YSYEKL. The CDR3 nucleotides are TGCGCCAGCAGCCAAGGGCTTAAGGGGGCTAGCAATCAGCCCCAGCATTTT. Protein product: CASSQGLKGASNQPQHF.

This clonotype was seen at least ten times. V and J are TRBV7-8 and TRBJ1-5; possible D gene TRBD1, 6 bases. Germline V gene lookup returns CDR1 SGHVS and CDR2 FQNEAQ. This CDR3 region has 15 residues. Trimming removed 5 bases at V and 2 bases at J, with 13 bases between. The DNA of the CDR3 is TGTGCCAGCAGCCGGCGACAGGTTGGCAATCAGCCCCAGCATTTT. Protein: CASSRRQVGNQPQHF.

This clonotype came up many times. The V gene is TRBV6-1, the J gene TRBJ1-6; D unresolved. V lost 4 bases and J lost 10, with 14 bases in between. Germline CDR1 reads MNHNS; CDR2 reads SASEGT. This CDR3 comprises 14 residues. The CDR3 spells CASSGTWRESPLHF. The CDR3 coding sequence is TGTGCCAGCAGTGGGACTTGGAGGGAATCACCCCTCCACTTT.

The sample holds a few counts of this clonotype. The genes are TRBV6-1 and TRBJ1-6; 8 positions agree with TRBD1. The germline V gene has CDR1 MNHNS and CDR2 SASEGT. This CDR3 spans 14 amino acids. Trimming cost V 5 bases and J 9 bases; bases outside gene matches: 6. The CDR3 here is CASSFRTGSSPLHF. CDR3 DNA sequence: TGTGCCAGCAGTTTCAGGACAGGGAGTTCACCCCTCCACTTT.

This clonotype came up a few times. This chain connects TRBV12-5 to TRBJ2-1; no firm D call. Germline V lookup: CDR1 LGHNT, CDR2 FRNRAP. The CDR3 extends over 16 amino acids. Trimming pared 0 bases from V and 6 bases from J, leaving 15 bases between. CDR3 loop: CASGLVLRNRLNEQFF. The CDR3 DNA reads TGTGCTAGTGGTTTGGTACTCAGGAACCGCCTCAATGAGCAGTTCTTC.

This clonotype has ten or more counts. This chain links TRBV2 with TRBJ2-5; D remains ambiguous. The CDR3 has 13 residues. Germline lookup yields CDR1 SNHLY and CDR2 FYNNEI. Trimming took off 5 bases at V and 5 bases at J, with 12 bases between the two ends. The CDR3 loop reads CASSRLQKETQYF. CDR3 sequence (DNA): TGTGCCAGCAGTCGGCTCCAGAAGGAGACCCAGTACTTC. Drawing the rest from reference TRBV2 and TRBJ2-5, the complete variable domain is EPEVTQTPSHQVTQMGQEVILRCVPISNHLYFYWYRQILGQKVEFLVSFYNNEISEKSEIFDDQFSVERPDGSNFTLKIRSTKLEDSAMYFCASSRLQKETQYFGPGTRLLVL.

This clonotype was recorded many times. The V gene is TRBV27, the J gene TRBJ2-7; D uncertain. Germline V gives CDR1 MNHEY, CDR2 SMNVEV (reference sequence). Trimming removed 3 bases at V and 3 bases at J, with 15 bases between. The CDR3 contains 15 residues. CDR3 in DNA: TGTGCCAGCAGTTTTAGGTGGCAGCCCGACTACGAGCAGTACTTC. Amino acids: CASSFRWQPDYEQYF.

This clonotype appeared many times. V is TRBV12-3 or TRBV12-4 and J is TRBJ2-5; 9 nucleotides line up with TRBD1. CDR3 length: 14 residues. V shed 6 bases, J shed 1 base, and the junction held 3 bases outside the gene matches. CDR3 region: CASRGQGLQETQYF. CDR3 coding DNA: TGTGCCAGCAGAGGACAGGGGCTCCAAGAGACCCAGTACTTC.

In its sample, this clonotype was seen many times. DNA of the CDR3: TGTGCCAGCAGCCAAGCGGTCGGAGCTCTGAGGGCTGAAGCTTTCTTT. Its protein is CASSQAVGALRAEAFF. The chain has TRBV3-1 and TRBJ1-1; no clear D. V was clipped by 1 base and J by 6 bases, with 18 bases between them. The CDR3 totals 16 residues. Germline V gives CDR1 LGHDT, CDR2 YNNKEL (reference sequence).

This clonotype was recorded many times. This chain links TRBV2 with TRBJ1-1; D gene ambiguous. In germline, CDR1 is SNHLY, CDR2 FYNNEI. Deletions cut 2 bases from V and 5 bases from J, with 12 bases between. This CDR3 has 14 amino acids. The CDR3: CASSEYRDTTEAFF. CDR3 DNA sequence: TGTGCCAGCAGTGAATATCGGGATACGACTGAAGCTTTCTTT.

This clonotype showed up just a few times. This rearrangement joins TRBV5-1 to TRBJ2-2; tentatively, D is TRBD1 (6 bases). The germline gives CDR1 SGHRS, CDR2 YFSETQ. Trimming cost V 0 bases and J 4 bases, with 13 bases left between them. This CDR3 comprises 16 residues. This chain's CDR3 is CASSLALLGATGELFF. The CDR3, as DNA: TGCGCCAGCAGCTTGGCCTTGCTGGGGGCCACCGGGGAGCTGTTTTTT.